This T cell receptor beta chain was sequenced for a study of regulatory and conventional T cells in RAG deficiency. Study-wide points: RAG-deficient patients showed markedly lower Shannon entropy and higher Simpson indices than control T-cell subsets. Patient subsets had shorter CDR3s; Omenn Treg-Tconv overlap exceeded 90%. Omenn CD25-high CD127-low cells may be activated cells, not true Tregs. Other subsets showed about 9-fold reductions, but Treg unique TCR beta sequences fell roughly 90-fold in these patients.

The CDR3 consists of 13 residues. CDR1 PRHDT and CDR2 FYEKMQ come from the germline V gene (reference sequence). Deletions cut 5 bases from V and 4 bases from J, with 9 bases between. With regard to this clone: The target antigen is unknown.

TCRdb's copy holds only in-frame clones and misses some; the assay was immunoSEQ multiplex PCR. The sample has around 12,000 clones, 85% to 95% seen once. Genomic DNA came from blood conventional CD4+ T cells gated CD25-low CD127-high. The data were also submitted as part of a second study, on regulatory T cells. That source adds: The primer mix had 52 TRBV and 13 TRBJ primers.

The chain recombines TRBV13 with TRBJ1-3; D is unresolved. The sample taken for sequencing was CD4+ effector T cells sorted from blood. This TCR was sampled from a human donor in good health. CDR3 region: CASSPHSGNTIYF. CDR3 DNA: TGTGCCAGCAGCCCACACTCAGGAAACACCATATATTTT. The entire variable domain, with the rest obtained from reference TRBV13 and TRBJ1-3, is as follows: AAGVIQSPRHLIKEKRETATLKCYPIPRHDTVYWYQQGPGQDPQFLISFYEKMQSDKGSIPDRFSAQQFSDYHSELNMSSLELGDSALYFCASSPHSGNTIYFGEGSWLTVV.